The 26 T cell receptor beta chains below were found in one sample sequenced in a study of T cells in Graves' hyperthyroidism and ophthalmopathy. There were TCR beta CDR3 regions amplified from RNA transcripts. An initial round of RT-PCR targeting the TCR CDR3 relied on the HTBI primer set. TCRdb reprocessed the multiplex PCR reads via MiXCR and lists one record per CDR3 protein. There are 400,000 to 500,000 distinct CDR3 sequences in the sample; 14% to 15% occur only once, and around 13% lies in the top ten. Sequencing used blood. Receptors were obtained from a man in his late teens or twenties with Graves' ophthalmopathy.

A single count supports this clonotype. The genes are TRBV7-9 and TRBJ2-3; a possible D gene is TRBD2 (7 bases). The germline gives CDR1 SEHNR, CDR2 FQNEAQ (reference sequence). The CDR3 has 16 residues. Trimming pared 2 bases from V and 1 base from J, leaving 13 bases between. CDR3 sequence reads: CASSLLAGARTDTQYF. CDR3 nucleotide sequence: TGTGCCAGCAGCTTACTTGCGGGGGCTCGCACAGATACGCAGTATTTT.

This clonotype was recorded many times. The CDR3 DNA reads as TGCGCCAGCACTTCGGTCCGGGACAGTTACAATGAGCAGTTCTTC. Translating it yields CASTSVRDSYNEQFF. The chain couples TRBV4-1 to TRBJ2-1, with TRBD1 matching 7 bases. The CDR3 contains 15 residues. The V segment lost 7 bases and the J segment 4 bases; nucleotides outside the gene matches: 10. From germline, CDR1 is MGHRA and CDR2 YSYEKL.

A word on this clonotype: With a much larger clone just one base away, this may be a read error. The chain couples TRBV2 to TRBJ1-1, with 8 bases that match TRBD1. Germline V gives CDR1 SNHLY, CDR2 FYNNEI. The CDR3 is made up of 13 amino acids. The CDR3, as DNA: TGTGCCAGCAATCAGGGGGCGAACACTGAAGCTTCCTTT. Protein product: CASNQGANTEASF.

This clonotype was recorded many times. The chain recombines TRBV6-1 with TRBJ1-1; 8 bases line up with TRBD1. With 3 bases clipped from V and 1 base from J, the junction kept 4 bases outside the gene matches. Germline V gene sequence: CDR1 MNHNS, CDR2 SASEGT. This CDR3 is 15 amino acids long. The CDR3 is CASSDQGAGNTEAFF. For the CDR3, the DNA is TGTGCCAGCAGTGACCAGGGGGCGGGGAACACTGAAGCTTTCTTT.

This clonotype was observed many times. This rearrangement joins TRBV2 to TRBJ1-4; possibly TRBD1 for D (6 bases). Germline CDR1 reads SNHLY; CDR2 reads FYNNEI. The CDR3 contains 14 residues. Deletions cut 2 bases from V and 11 bases from J, with 15 bases between. The CDR3 loop reads CASSERRGLIKLFF. The CDR3 nucleotides read TGTGCCAGCAGTGAACGCAGGGGTCTGATTAAACTGTTTTTT.

The chain has TRBV10-3 and TRBJ2-5, with TRBD1 matching over 8 bases. The junction had 12 bases not matched to a gene; V was cut back by 7 bases and J by 5 bases. This CDR3 has 15 amino acids. CDR1 and CDR2 (germline): ENHRY, SYGVKD. The CDR3 sequence is CAITNGTGLLETQYF. The CDR3 DNA follows: TGTGCCATCACTAATGGGACAGGACTGTTGGAGACCCAGTACTTC.

Ten or more counts support this clonotype. This chain links TRBV2 with TRBJ2-3, with a possible D match to TRBD1 (6 bases). The germline V gene has CDR1 SNHLY and CDR2 FYNNEI. V shed 3 bases and J shed 7 bases, with 14 bases lying between them. This CDR3 contains 14 residues. The chain's CDR3 is CASSEGDNPHTQYF. CDR3 DNA: TGTGCCAGCAGTGAGGGGGACAACCCTCATACGCAGTATTTT.

This clonotype has at least ten counts. The chain is built from TRBV3-1 and TRBJ2-1; the match to TRBD2 covers 7 bases. The junction had 10 bases not matched to a gene; V was cut back by 4 bases and J by 4 bases. In germline, CDR1 is LGHDT, CDR2 YNNKEL (reference sequence). The CDR3 has 16 amino acids. CDR3 nucleotide sequence: TGTGCCAGCAGCCGACTAGCTGACTCAATTTACAATGAGCAGTTCTTC. Amino acids: CASSRLADSIYNEQFF.

The sample holds many counts of this clonotype. The chain links TRBV6-1 to TRBJ2-7; the D gene is possibly TRBD2 (6 bases). This CDR3 spans 13 amino acids. The V and J ends lost 6 bases and 2 bases respectively, with 11 bases between them. CDR1 is MNHNS, CDR2 SASEGT, per germline. The CDR3 reads CASRRLDPYEQYF. The CDR3 DNA follows: TGTGCCAGCAGAAGACTAGATCCCTACGAGCAGTACTTC.

The table lists this clonotype with many counts. The chain is built from TRBV7-8 and TRBJ2-6; D is ambiguous. The germline CDR1 and CDR2 sequences are SGHVS and FQNEAQ. This CDR3 region has 16 residues. Trimming removed 0 bases from V and 0 bases from J, with 6 bases in between. CDR3 sequence reads: CASSLAVSSGANVLTF. The CDR3 DNA is TGTGCCAGCAGCTTAGCAGTAAGCTCTGGGGCCAACGTCCTGACTTTC. The full variable domain, its missing parts supplied by reference TRBV7-8 and TRBJ2-6, is GAGVSQSPRYKVAKRGQDVALRCDPISGHVSLFWYQQALGQGPEFLTYFQNEAQLDKSGLPSDRFFAERPEGSVSTLKIQRTQQEDSAVYLCASSLAVSSGANVLTFGAGSRLTVL.

The J gene is TRBJ2-1, the V gene TRBV3-1; 9 bases match TRBD2. Trimming took 2 bases from V and 8 from J; bases not matched to a gene: 13. Germline CDR1 is LGHDT and CDR2 is YNNKEL (reference sequence). This CDR3 is built from 17 residues. CDR3 DNA sequence: TGTGCCAGCAGCCAACTAGTAGCGGGGGCCGGGGGCGATGAGCAGTTCTTC. It encodes CASSQLVAGAGGDEQFF.

This clonotype was observed many times. J is TRBJ1-2 and V is TRBV12-3 or TRBV12-4; perhaps TRBD1 as D (5 bases). V was cut by 0 bases and J by 4 bases, with 9 bases left in between. The CDR3 has 14 residues. The DNA for the CDR3 is TGTGCCAGCAGTTTAGCGCGGGGGATCTATGGCTACACCTTC. Translated, it gives CASSLARGIYGYTF.

As for this clonotype: Given a much more abundant clone one base away, this may be a read error. The rearrangement links TRBV5-1 to TRBJ2-3, with D possibly matching TRBD1 (6 bases). The CDR3 loop spans 15 amino acids. Germline loops: CDR1 SGHRS, CDR2 YFSETQ. Trimming removed 6 bases at V and 4 bases at J, with 18 bases between. The CDR3 here is CASTGRADSADTQYF. CDR3 nucleotides: TGCGCCAGCACGGGGCGAGCGGACAGCGCAGATACGCAGTATTTT.

This clonotype has a handful of counts. The rearrangement links TRBV4-2 to TRBJ2-5; D is undetermined. V gave up 0 bases and J gave up 5 bases, with 10 bases separating them. The CDR3 contains 14 residues. The germline CDR1 and CDR2 sequences are LGHNA and YNFKEQ. CDR3 in amino acids: CASSQDGQLETQYF. CDR3 sequence (DNA): TGTGCCAGCAGCCAAGATGGTCAGTTGGAGACCCAGTACTTC.

This clonotype has ten or more counts. The chain recombines TRBV7-2 with TRBJ2-7; TRBD2 matches at 7 bases. This CDR3 has 15 amino acids. V dropped 7 bases and J dropped 0; count of bases not matched to a gene: 9. Germline assignment: CDR1 SGHTA and CDR2 FQGNSA. The CDR3 nucleotides are TGTGCCAGCACCCTTCTTGGGGGGGGCTCCTACGAGCAGTACTTC. It is translated as CASTLLGGGSYEQYF.

The chain links TRBV6-1 to TRBJ2-1; TRBD2 aligns across 8 bases. Germline lookup yields CDR1 MNHNS and CDR2 SASEGT. CDR3 length: 13 residues. V was clipped by 6 bases and J by 12 bases; unmatched bases: 10. The CDR3 DNA sequence: TGTGCCAGCAGCCTTTCCGGGGGGGCTCCGCAGTTCTTC. It is translated as CASSLSGGAPQFF.

V is TRBV7-8 and J is TRBJ2-5; 13 bases match TRBD2. The CDR3 has 15 residues. Germline loops: CDR1 SGHVS, CDR2 FQNEAQ. V trimming: 4 bases; J trimming: 3 bases; junction bases outside the gene matches: 2. The CDR3: CASSSTSGGKETQYF. The CDR3 nucleotides read TGTGCCAGCAGCTCGACTAGCGGGGGGAAAGAGACCCAGTACTTC.

This clonotype was observed at least ten times. J is TRBJ1-6 and V is TRBV30; unclear D gene. The germline V gene has CDR1 GTSNPN and CDR2 SVGIG (reference sequence). Deletions cut 3 bases from V and 9 bases from J, with 12 bases between. This CDR3 has 13 residues. The CDR3 loop is CAWRSGSGSPLHF. The CDR3 nucleotides read TGTGCCTGGAGATCGGGATCAGGTTCACCCCTCCACTTT.

In its sample, this clonotype was seen a few times. The rearrangement links TRBV3-1 to TRBJ2-1; D is undetermined. Germline loops: CDR1 LGHDT, CDR2 YNNKEL (reference sequence). Between the trimmed V and J ends, which lost 0 bases and 0 bases, there was a span of 6 bases. The CDR3 totals 15 residues. The DNA for the CDR3 is TGTGCCAGCAGCCAAGAGGGAAGCTCCTACAATGAGCAGTTCTTC. Translated: CASSQEGSSYNEQFF.

This clonotype appeared many times. The chain combines TRBV6-1 with TRBJ2-3, with a tentative D call TRBD1 (6 bases). Trimming left V 5 bases short and J 0 bases short, with 15 bases between. The CDR3 loop spans 16 amino acids. CDR1 MNHNS and CDR2 SASEGT come from the germline V gene. DNA for the CDR3: TGTGCCAGCAGTCGGGACACACGACGAAGCACAGATACGCAGTATTTT. Its protein is CASSRDTRRSTDTQYF.

As concerns this clonotype: A much bigger clone sits one base away, suggesting this may be a read error. The chain recombines TRBV5-1 with TRBJ1-6; no firm D call. The CDR3 loop spans 13 amino acids. CDR1 is SGHRS, CDR2 YFSETQ, per germline. Trimming took 6 bases from V and 11 from J, leaving 15 bases between them. DNA of the CDR3: TGCGCCAGCACGCTCCAGTTGGGTCCACCCCTCCACTTT. Translating it yields CASTLQLGPPLHF. The complete variable domain, with remaining parts taken from reference TRBV5-1 and TRBJ1-6, reads KAGVTQTPRYLIKTRGQQVTLSCSPISGHRSVSWYQQTPGQGLQFLFEYFSETQRNKGNFPGRFSGRQFSNSRSEMNVSTLELGDSALYLCASTLQLGPPLHFGNGTRLTVT.

This clonotype was picked up many times. V usage is TRBV19 and J usage is TRBJ2-3; a possible D gene is TRBD1 (5 bases). Germline lookup yields CDR1 LNHDA and CDR2 SQIVND (reference sequence). V dropped 2 bases and J dropped 4 bases, with 13 bases sitting between them. This CDR3 is built from 15 residues. The CDR3 coding sequence is TGTGCCAGTAGTATAATTGGTAGGGGCTCAGATACGCAGTATTTT. It translates to CASSIIGRGSDTQYF.

This clonotype was seen a few times. The chain joins TRBV24-1 to TRBJ2-5; D may correspond to TRBD1 or TRBD2 (5 bases each). There are 13 residues in the CDR3. Trimming left V 5 bases short and J 4 bases short, with 10 bases between. CDR1 is KGHDR and CDR2 is SFDVKD in the germline V gene. The CDR3 region is CATSAGAVETQYF. CDR3 sequence (DNA): TGTGCCACCAGTGCCGGGGCCGTAGAGACCCAGTACTTC.

This clonotype was seen repeatedly, ten times or more. CDR3 DNA: TGCAGCGTTGAGGGTAATGGAAACACTGAAGCTTTCTTT. Encoded protein: CSVEGNGNTEAFF. The chain has TRBV29-1 and TRBJ1-1, with D hard to call. V shed 3 bases and J shed 2 bases, with 10 bases lying between them. CDR3 length: 13 residues. Germline V gene lookup returns CDR1 SQVTM and CDR2 ANQGSEA. Full variable domain (missing parts from reference TRBV29-1 and TRBJ1-1): SAVISQKPSRDICQRGTSLTIQCQVDSQVTMMFWYRQQPGQSLTLIATANQGSEATYESGFVIDKFPISRPNLTFSTLTVSNMSPEDSSIYLCSVEGNGNTEAFFGQGTRLTVV.

In its sample, this clonotype was seen many times. This chain links TRBV3-1 with TRBJ2-7; a possible D gene is TRBD2 (5 bases). Germline assignment: CDR1 LGHDT and CDR2 YNNKEL (reference sequence). The CDR3 has 13 residues. Trimming cost V 0 bases and J 6 bases, with 9 bases left between them. The CDR3 sequence is CASSQDSGTEQYF. DNA for the CDR3: TGTGCCAGCAGCCAAGATTCGGGAACCGAGCAGTACTTC.

This clonotype occurred many times. The chain carries TRBV7-9 and TRBJ1-4, with D unresolved. This CDR3 is built from 13 residues. Trimming shortened V by 0 bases and J by 7 bases, and 6 bases separated the two germline ends. Per the germline V gene, CDR1 is SEHNR and CDR2 is FQNEAQ (reference sequence). The CDR3: CASSLARFEKLFF. For the CDR3, the DNA is TGTGCCAGCAGCTTAGCACGGTTTGAAAAACTGTTTTTT.